The rows below give T cell receptor beta chains drawn from one sample of a study of cytomegalovirus exposure and HLA in healthy donors. Clones were read by immunoSEQ multiplex PCR, and TCRdb kept only the in-frame ones, dropping some. The repertoire table contains about 74,000 clones. The specimen sequenced was PBMCs. These TCRs come from a female donor in good health and CMV-seropositive. Both conserved end residues are part of each CDR3. D genes are given only for firm matches.

v_call	j_call	d_call	cdr3_nt	cdr3_aa
TRBV28	TRBJ1-1	-	TGTGCCAGCAGTTTCCCTCTGGGGGGCACTGAAGCTTTCTTT	CASSFPLGGTEAFF
TRBV28	TRBJ1-2	TRBD1	TGTGCCAGCAGTACCACAGGGGCTACTTCTGATGGCTACACCTTC	CASSTTGATSDGYTF
TRBV27	TRBJ2-3	-	TGTGCCAGCAGTTTCCATAAAGCGGCTGGTAGCACAGATACGCAGTATTTT	CASSFHKAAGSTDTQYF
TRBV4-2	TRBJ1-1	-	TGTGCCAGCAGCCGAGAGTTAAGGACAGAGAACACTGAAGCTTTCTTT	CASSRELRTENTEAFF
TRBV7-7	TRBJ2-3	-	TGTGCTAGCAGCCCTGGGGGGTCTGCAGATACGCAGTATTTT	CASSPGGSADTQYF
TRBV9	TRBJ2-1	TRBD2	TGTGCCAGCAGCACAACTAGCGGGTTTTCCCCCTACAATGAGCAGTTCTTC	CASSTTSGFSPYNEQFF
TRBV29-1	TRBJ2-7	TRBD2	TGCAGCGTTCGCGGCGGGAGGGCCCCCTACGAGCAGTACTTC	CSVRGGRAPYEQYF
TRBV7-9	TRBJ1-4	-	TGTGCCAGCAGCTTAGATGGCGGGGACGAAAGGGAAAAACTGTTTTTT	CASSLDGGDEREKLFF
TRBV27	TRBJ2-3	TRBD2	TGTGCCAGCAGGGGGGGGAATACGCAGTATTTT	CASRGGNTQYF
TRBV7-6	TRBJ1-5	-	TGTGCCAGCAGCTCAGGGGTTTATAGCAATCAGCCCCAGCATTTT	CASSSGVYSNQPQHF
TRBV19	TRBJ1-1	-	TGTGCCAGTAGTCGACAACCTAACACTGAAGCTTTCTTT	CASSRQPNTEAFF
TRBV28	TRBJ2-3	-	TGTGCCAGCAGTTCCTTCCAAACTAGCACAGATACGCAGTATTTT	CASSSFQTSTDTQYF
TRBV9	TRBJ2-3	TRBD1	TGTGCCAGCAGCCACGCCTCAGGGGGTAGCACAGATACGCAGTATTTT	CASSHASGGSTDTQYF
TRBV4-3	TRBJ1-2	-	TGCGCCAGCAGCCAAGATGTAACAGTGGGAGCCTATGGCTACACCTTC	CASSQDVTVGAYGYTF
TRBV14	TRBJ1-2	-	TGTGCCAGCAGCCAAGATATGCAGTATGGCTACACCTTC	CASSQDMQYGYTF
TRBV13	TRBJ2-3	TRBD2	TGTGCCAGCAGCCCCCCGGGACTAGCGGGAGGGCCAGGGTATTTT	CASSPPGLAGGPGYF
TRBV7-9	TRBJ2-1	TRBD1	TGTGCCAGCAGCCCCAGGGACAGAACAAGTCTTCGTAAGGTCTTC	CASSPRDRTSLRKVF
TRBV28	TRBJ2-1	TRBD1	TGTGCCAGCAGGAGACAGGGTTACAATGAGCAGTTCTTC	CASRRQGYNEQFF
TRBV11-2	TRBJ2-4	-	TGTGCCAGCAGCTTCCTACCTGGGGACTCGCGAGACATTCAGTACTTC	CASSFLPGDSRDIQYF
TRBV19	TRBJ2-5	TRBD1	TGTGCCAGTAGTATGAGACAGGGGGGCCAAGAGACCCAGTACTTC	CASSMRQGGQETQYF
TRBV19	TRBJ2-5	TRBD2	TGTGCCAGTAGTATAGGGACTAGTGGCAAAGAGACCCAGTACTTC	CASSIGTSGKETQYF
TRBV5-6	TRBJ2-7	TRBD1	TGTGCCAGCAGGTTTGGGGGTGTCAGGACAGGTTCCTACGAGCAGTACTTC	CASRFGGVRTGSYEQYF
TRBV13	TRBJ2-7	TRBD1	TGTGCCAGCAGCCCCGACAGGGGGCCTGCGAGAGAGCAGTACTTC	CASSPDRGPAREQYF
TRBV5-5	TRBJ2-7	TRBD1	TGTGCCAGCAGGTTCCGGGACAGGTCCTCCTACGAGCAGTACTTC	CASRFRDRSSYEQYF
TRBV5-4	TRBJ1-2	TRBD1	TGTGCCAGCAGCTCTCAGACAGGGGGTCACTATGGCTACACCTTC	CASSSQTGGHYGYTF
TRBV12-1	TRBJ2-1	-	TGTGCCAGCAGCCTATGCTGGCGGGCAGGCAGAAGTTACAATGAGCAGTTCTTC	CASSLCWRAGRSYNEQFF
TRBV7-8	TRBJ2-2	-	TGTGCCAGCAGCCGTTCTGACAGCCGCACCGGGGAGCTGTTTTTT	CASSRSDSRTGELFF
TRBV5-1	TRBJ2-7	-	TGCGCCAGCAGTTCGTGGGCAGGGGTCTCCGAGCAGTACTTC	CASSSWAGVSEQYF
TRBV28	TRBJ2-7	TRBD2	TGTGCCAGCAGTTTGATCCGAACTAGCGGGAGATACGAGCAGTACTTC	CASSLIRTSGRYEQYF
TRBV7-8	TRBJ1-5	-	TGTGCCAGCAGCTCCGAAGCGATACGACTGATTAGCAATCAGCCCCAGCATTTT	CASSSEAIRLISNQPQHF
TRBV7-2	TRBJ1-2	-	TGTGCCAGCAGCTCCGAGACAGCGTCTAACTATGGCTACACCTTC	CASSSETASNYGYTF
TRBV7-9	TRBJ2-5	-	TGTGCCAGCAGCCGACTAGAGACCCAGTACTTC	CASSRLETQYF
TRBV18	TRBJ2-1	TRBD2	TGTGCCAGCTCGGCCGAAAGCGGGAGTGGTAATGAGCAGTTCTTC	CASSAESGSGNEQFF
TRBV6-5	TRBJ1-3	TRBD1	TGTGCCAGCAAGGTGGACAGGGACTCTGGAAACACCATATATTTT	CASKVDRDSGNTIYF
TRBV2	TRBJ1-4	TRBD1	TGTGCCACGGCAGGGACAGGGCGGGAAAAACTGTTTTTT	CATAGTGREKLFF
TRBV6-6	TRBJ1-5	TRBD1	TGTGCCAGCAGTTCCGGGACAGGGCGGCAGCCCCAGCATTTT	CASSSGTGRQPQHF
TRBV30	TRBJ2-2	TRBD1	TGTGCGTGGGACAGGGGGTTTTCCGCTGCGAACACCGGGGAGCTGTTTTTT	CAWDRGFSAANTGELFF
TRBV6-1	TRBJ2-7	-	TGTGCCAGCAGTGAAGCATACAACTACGAGCAGTACTTC	CASSEAYNYEQYF
TRBV5-1	TRBJ1-3	-	TGCGCCAGCAGCACCGGGACCGGGGGGAACACCATATATTTT	CASSTGTGGNTIYF
TRBV4-1	TRBJ2-7	-	TGCGCCAGCAGCCAAGAGTACTCTAGCGGACAGAACTACGAGCAGTACTTC	CASSQEYSSGQNYEQYF
TRBV2	TRBJ2-6	-	TGTGCCAGCAGTGCGGTCCGCTCTGGGGCCAACGTCCTGACTTTC	CASSAVRSGANVLTF
TRBV13	TRBJ1-1	-	TGTGCCAGCAGCGCTTTAGGGCCTTCCCGGAACAGGGAAGCTTTCTTT	CASSALGPSRNREAFF
TRBV28	TRBJ1-2	-	TGTGCCAGCAGTCCGGTAGGGACTACAGGTCTCTATGGCTACACCTTC	CASSPVGTTGLYGYTF
TRBV28	TRBJ1-1	-	TGTGCCAGCAGTTTAGTACAGAGGAACACTGAAGCTTTCTTT	CASSLVQRNTEAFF
TRBV29-1	TRBJ2-7	-	TGCAGCGGCGCATATGTAGCCTACGAGCAGTACTTC	CSGAYVAYEQYF